The next 25 T cell receptor beta chains were all read from a single sample in a study of blood T cells in healthy people across ages. Primers used in a second PCR of about 6 to 11 cycles were a sample-barcoded 5' primer and a J-beta primer mix. Using its own MiXCR run on the 5' RACE reads, TCRdb lists one record per CDR3 protein. The sample has roughly 1.9 million distinct CDR3 sequences; about 39% are singletons. Material for sequencing was blood. These receptors all come from a human donor in good health.

The chain is built from TRBV5-1 and TRBJ2-3; D gene uncertain. V lost 1 base to trimming and J lost 3 bases, with 12 bases between them. Germline CDR1 is SGHRS and CDR2 is YFSETQ. This CDR3 contains 15 residues. The CDR3 spells CASSLRQDRTDTQYF. The CDR3, as DNA: TGCGCCAGCAGCTTGAGGCAGGACCGGACAGATACGCAGTATTTT.

The rearrangement joins TRBV20-1 to TRBJ2-7; TRBD1 is a possible D gene (6 bases). This CDR3 has 12 amino acids. Germline CDR1 reads DFQATT; CDR2 reads SNEGSKA (reference sequence). The ends were cut back, 5 bases at V and 5 bases at J, with 13 bases in the middle. The CDR3: CSAWGPPHEQYF. The CDR3 DNA follows: TGCAGTGCTTGGGGGCCTCCTCACGAGCAGTACTTC.

The rearrangement links TRBV20-1 to TRBJ2-2; D possibly corresponds to TRBD2 (5 bases). The germline V gene encodes CDR1 DFQATT and CDR2 SNEGSKA (reference sequence). Trimming stripped 0 bases from V and 7 bases from J, with 9 bases between. CDR3 length: 13 amino acids. CDR3 bases: TGCAGTGCTAGAGAGCTGGCGGGCGGGGAGCTGTTTTTT. Its translation: CSARELAGGELFF.

The chain has TRBV20-1 and TRBJ1-1; 7 nucleotides align to TRBD1. This CDR3 region has 10 residues. Germline V gene lookup returns CDR1 DFQATT and CDR2 SNEGSKA (reference sequence). The junction had 4 bases not matched to a gene; V was cut back by 7 bases and J by 8 bases. The CDR3 protein is CSVPDREAFF. CDR3 nucleotides: TGCAGTGTCCCGGACAGGGAAGCTTTCTTT.

Concerning this clonotype: This may be a read error: a much more frequent sequence differs by one nucleotide. V and J are TRBV29-1 and TRBJ2-1; perhaps TRBD1 as D (6 bases). The CDR3 is made up of 14 amino acids. Germline lookup yields CDR1 SQVTM and CDR2 ANQGSEA. The DNA for the CDR3 is TGCGGCGTTGAAATCGGGACAACCGGGAATGAGCAGTTCTTC. It is translated as CGVEIGTTGNEQFF.

This clonotype was observed a few times. The chain employs TRBV12-3 or TRBV12-4 and TRBJ2-5; D call uncertain. V dropped 6 bases and J dropped 10 bases, with 15 bases sitting between them. The CDR3 loop spans 12 amino acids. The CDR3 sequence is CASRKGLDLQYF. Here the CDR3 DNA reads TGTGCCAGCAGGAAAGGGCTCGACCTCCAGTACTTC.

This chain connects TRBV20-1 to TRBJ2-1, with D possibly called TRBD1 or TRBD2 (5 bases each). Germline V gene data show CDR1 as DFQATT and CDR2 as SNEGSKA (reference sequence). This CDR3 is built from 15 residues. V gave up 6 bases and J gave up 0 bases, with 15 bases separating them. The CDR3 region has the DNA TGCAGTGCAATCTCCGGGACGGTCTCCTACAATGAGCAGTTCTTC. Protein sequence: CSAISGTVSYNEQFF.

The chain has TRBV12-3 or TRBV12-4 and TRBJ2-3, with 7 bases lining up with TRBD2. The length of the CDR3 is 15 residues. With 3 bases clipped from V and 2 bases from J, the junction kept 5 bases outside the gene matches. The CDR3 region is CASSFRRENTDTQYF. Here the CDR3 DNA reads TGTGCCAGCAGTTTTAGGCGGGAGAACACAGATACGCAGTATTTT.

V and J are TRBV7-2 and TRBJ2-7; D might be TRBD2 (5 bases). The CDR3 runs to 14 residues. CDR1 is SGHTA, CDR2 FQGNSA, per germline. V lost 1 base to trimming and J lost 3 bases, with 10 bases between them. The CDR3 nucleotides read TGTGCCAGCAGCTTAGAGACCGGGGTCTACGAGCAGTACTTC. Residues: CASSLETGVYEQYF.

The genes are TRBV18 and TRBJ2-3; D may be TRBD1 or TRBD2 (5 bases each). The CDR3 sequence is 16 residues long. Germline CDR1 reads KGHSH; CDR2 reads LQKENI. V lost 1 base and J 1 base, leaving 12 bases between the germline ends. DNA of the CDR3: TGTGCCAGCTCACCACGATGGGGGTTCGGCACAGATACGCAGTATTTT. Translating gives CASSPRWGFGTDTQYF.

The chain carries TRBV6-2 or TRBV6-3 and TRBJ2-3; no clear D. Looked up from germline, CDR1 is MNHEY and CDR2 is SVGEGT. Trimming stripped 6 bases from V and 6 bases from J, with 10 bases between. The CDR3 sequence is 12 residues long. CDR3 protein: CASSDLLDTQYF. The CDR3 bases are TGTGCCAGCAGCGACCTTTTGGATACGCAGTATTTT.

This clonotype was recorded a few times. V gene TRBV5-5 combines with J gene TRBJ1-2, with TRBD1 as a possible D gene (5 bases). The V gene's germline CDR1 is SGHKS and CDR2 YYEKEE (reference sequence). V was pared by 4 bases and J by 1 base, with 11 bases between. The CDR3 is 14 residues long. CDR3 sequence reads: CASSGFGGNYGYTF. In nucleotides, the CDR3 is TGTGCCAGCAGCGGCTTTGGGGGTAACTATGGCTACACCTTC.

The chain uses TRBV12-3 or TRBV12-4 and TRBJ1-6; D remains ambiguous. The CDR3 has 14 residues. Trimming pared 6 bases from V and 10 bases from J, leaving 16 bases between. The CDR3 reads CASRPGGLSSPLHF. The CDR3 DNA reads as TGTGCCAGCAGACCCGGCGGGTTATCATCACCCCTCCACTTT.

This clonotype was seen more than once but under ten times. The chain combines TRBV11-2 with TRBJ2-5, with a possible D match to TRBD2 (5 bases). V lost 2 bases and J 2 bases, leaving 15 bases between the germline ends. There are 16 residues in the CDR3. Germline V gene lookup returns CDR1 SGHAT and CDR2 FQNNGV. CDR3 sequence: CASSLTGNTYQETQYF. CDR3 nucleotide sequence: TGTGCCAGCAGCTTAACGGGGAATACCTATCAAGAGACCCAGTACTTC. Variable domain in full (rest from reference TRBV11-2 and TRBJ2-5): EAGVAQSPRYKIIEKRQSVAFWCNPISGHATLYWYQQILGQGPKLLIQFQNNGVVDDSQLPKDRFSAERLKGVDSTLKIQPAKLEDSAVYLCASSLTGNTYQETQYFGPGTRLLVL.

CDR3 nucleotide sequence: TGCAGTGCTACTCGAGGCCGACGCTATGGCTACACCTTC. Its translation: CSATRGRRYGYTF. The chain combines TRBV20-1 with TRBJ1-2; D uncertain. From germline, CDR1 is DFQATT and CDR2 SNEGSKA (reference sequence). This CDR3 is 13 amino acids long. Trimming pared 4 bases from V and 4 bases from J, leaving 13 bases between.

This clonotype appeared many times. The chain is built from TRBV24-1 and TRBJ2-5; no definite D call. CDR3 size: 13 residues. V lost 1 base and J lost 0, with 2 bases in between. CDR1 and CDR2 from the germline V gene are KGHDR and SFDVKD. CDR3 bases: TGTGCCACCAGTGATTTCAACCAAGAGACCCAGTACTTC. Translated: CATSDFNQETQYF.

The rearrangement links TRBV5-5 to TRBJ1-2, with D perhaps matching TRBD1 (6 bases). The CDR3 consists of 13 residues. V was cut by 4 bases and J by 7 bases, with 14 bases left in between. Germline V lookup: CDR1 SGHKS, CDR2 YYEKEE (reference sequence). The CDR3 is CASSPQGPGGYTF. The DNA for the CDR3 is TGTGCCAGCAGCCCACAGGGCCCTGGTGGCTACACCTTC.

This rearrangement joins TRBV9 to TRBJ1-2; 8 bases match TRBD1. The length of the CDR3 is 15 residues. V shed 0 bases and J 2 bases; nucleotides not matched to a gene: 3. The germline V gene has CDR1 SGDLS and CDR2 YYNGEE. The CDR3 nucleotides are TGTGCCAGCAGCGTAGCGGGACAGGTCAACTATGGCTACACCTTC. It translates to CASSVAGQVNYGYTF.

This clonotype was seen a few times. V gene TRBV4-1 combines with J gene TRBJ2-4; D not certain. The DNA end favors TRBJ2-7, so the J call may be wrong. Germline CDR1 MGHRA, CDR2 YSYEKL. The CDR3 extends over 13 amino acids. CDR3 nucleotide sequence: TGCGCCAGCAGCCCCTCAGGCATCGACGAGCAGTACTTC. This encodes CASSPSGIDEQYF.

The gene calls are TRBV12-3 or TRBV12-4 and TRBJ1-6; D may be TRBD1 (5 bases). The germline V and J ends were trimmed by 6 bases and 8 bases, with 8 bases remaining between them. The CDR3 has 12 residues. In DNA form, the CDR3 reads TGTGCCAGCAGAATGACAGATTCACCCCTCCACTTT. Residues: CASRMTDSPLHF.

This clonotype was seen a few times. This sequence joins TRBV10-3 and TRBJ2-1; D is perhaps TRBD2 (5 bases). The CDR3 consists of 11 residues. Germline assignment: CDR1 ENHRY and CDR2 SYGVKD. The V end was cut by 6 bases, the J end by 5 bases, with 5 bases between. This CDR3 is CAIRGDNEQFF. DNA of the CDR3: TGTGCCATCAGGGGAGACAATGAGCAGTTCTTC.

V and J are TRBV11-1 and TRBJ2-4, with D perhaps given as TRBD1 or TRBD2 (5 bases each). The DNA end favors TRBJ2-7, so the J call may be wrong. This CDR3 contains 16 residues. Germline CDR1 SGHAT, CDR2 FQDESV (reference sequence). The CDR3 DNA is TGTGCCAGCAGCTTAACTGGGACGGGGATTTACTACGAGCAGTACTTC. It translates to CASSLTGTGIYYEQYF.

This rearrangement joins TRBV12-3 or TRBV12-4 to TRBJ1-2; D may be TRBD1 (5 bases). The CDR3 has 10 amino acids. Between the trimmed V and J ends, which lost 9 bases and 8 bases, there was a span of 10 bases. Here the CDR3 reads CASRGAGYTF. The CDR3 nucleotides are TGTGCCAGTCGAGGGGCGGGCTACACCTTC.

For this clonotype: A junction boundary mismatches the germline segment, possibly from a read error. The CDR3 DNA sequence: TGTGCCAGCAGCGAGGTGAGCACGGATACGCAGTATTTT. It translates to CASSEVSTDTQYF. The chain is built from TRBV9 and TRBJ2-3; no clear D gene. The germline V gene has CDR1 SGDLS and CDR2 YYNGEE. The CDR3 is 13 amino acids.

This clonotype was seen more than once but under ten times. The CDR3 reads CSVEDNGGTYNEQFF. CDR3 in DNA: TGCAGCGTTGAAGACAACGGGGGGACCTACAATGAGCAGTTCTTC. The rearrangement links TRBV29-1 to TRBJ2-1; 7 bases agree with TRBD2. Trimming cost V 0 bases and J 2 bases; bases outside gene matches: 4. The germline V gene has CDR1 SQVTM and CDR2 ANQGSEA. CDR3 length: 15 amino acids.